This T cell receptor (beta chain) comes out of a study of blood T cell repertoires in COVID-19. Study in general: Sites in the United States, Italy and Spain provided acute and convalescent COVID-19 samples. The cDNA or gDNA used as material had been derived from T cells, B-cell-depleted T cells, or PBMCs.

The count of this clone is one. The table came from immunoSEQ multiplex PCR; TCRdb's copy has only in-frame clones and leaves some out. The sample gives roughly 29,000 clones, 70% to 90% of which show up once; over 8.5% is in the top ten. Germline values: CDR1 LNHDA, CDR2 SQIVND (reference sequence). The CDR3 extends over 14 amino acids. Trimming took off 8 bases at V and 0 bases at J, with 13 bases between the two ends. The sample comprised peripheral blood. This receptor was taken from a human donor in a cohort sampled during active COVID-19. The chain combines TRBV19 with TRBJ1-1; a weak D match, TRBD1 (6 bases). CDR3 nucleotides: TGTGCCAGTGGCCAGGGGAGGGTGAACACTGAAGCTTTCTTT. Encoded protein: CASGQGRVNTEAFF.